This T cell receptor beta chain is drawn from a study of T cell responses to AZD1222 COVID-19 vaccine. Trimming cost V 5 bases and J 6 bases, with 19 bases left between them. This CDR3 contains 15 residues. From germline, CDR1 is SGHAT and CDR2 FQNNGV. Clones were sequenced by immunoSEQ multiplex PCR, and TCRdb holds only the in-frame ones, with some missing. The sample holds about 150,000 clones, about nine tenths seen once. Findings and caveats of the study: No day 14 peak samples; only post-peak repertoires were characterized. Reportedly, nearly half of unique spike TCRs recognized epitopes outside B.1.351/B.1.1.7 mutations. Seropositive AZD1222 recipients at baseline numbered only five or six. Spike regions recognized by vaccine-associated CD4 TCRs spanned the protein, led by 160-218 and 743-854.

In regard to this clone: Its specificity is unknown.

The sequences come from peripheral blood, collected 28 days after the second AZD1222 dose. The V call is TRBV11-2, the J call TRBJ1-2; D gene uncertain. This TCR came from an adult who received the AZD1222 COVID-19 vaccine. CDR3 nucleotide sequence: TGTGCCAGCAGCGGATCTGGACTTTTGAGCCATGGCTACACCTTC. Translation: CASSGSGLLSHGYTF.